One TCR beta chain is described in this entry. This sample was taken from a study of OX40 agonist ivuxolimab in advanced cancers. In the study overall: Among those enrolled, mean age was around 60 years (range about 23 to 80) and over 70% were male.

Autoimmune disease history or systemic immunosuppression excluded patients. Researchers took blood at baseline, on cycle 4 day 1, and on cycle 7 day 1. CDR1 is MNHEY and CDR2 is SVGAGI in the germline V gene. This CDR3 is 12 amino acids long. The V and J ends lost 4 bases and 4 bases respectively, with 7 bases between them. Generated by immunoSEQ multiplex PCR, the TCRdb table keeps only in-frame clones and is missing some. Of roughly 18,000 clones listed, 83% were seen once; the top ten hold 10% to 15%. This receptor was taken from an adult with an advanced solid tumor such as melanoma, head and neck, liver or kidney cancer. The source was CD4+ or CD8+ T cells sorted from blood, collected in a trial of the OX40 agonist ivuxolimab. The chain joins TRBV6-5 to TRBJ2-5, with D possibly TRBD1 on 5 matching bases. The CDR3 protein is CASSSGPETQYF. In DNA, the CDR3 is TGTGCCAGCAGTTCAGGGCCAGAGACCCAGTACTTC.